These T cell receptor beta chains were read from a single sample in a study of cytomegalovirus exposure and HLA in healthy donors. Sequenced by immunoSEQ multiplex PCR; TCRdb stores in-frame clones only, minus some. Reported are around 130,000 clones; the ten largest clones contain roughly 2%. The sequenced sample consisted of PBMCs. The source is a woman aged 55-70 years in good health and CMV-seronegative. The CDR3 runs from the conserved cysteine through the conserved F or W. The D gene is left open where the match is weak.

TRBV6-1,NA,TRBJ2-1,CASTEQSFSYNEQFF,TGTGCCAGCACCGAACAGTCTTTCTCCTACAATGAGCAGTTCTTC
TRBV19,NA,TRBJ1-1,CASSIGKGNRVGTEAFF,TGTGCCAGTAGTATAGGGAAGGGAAACAGGGTTGGCACTGAAGCTTTCTTT
TRBV6-5,NA,TRBJ1-1,CASSYSIGDTEAFF,TGTGCCAGCAGTTACTCGATAGGAGACACTGAAGCTTTCTTT
TRBV5-1,NA,TRBJ1-1,CASSPQGVGTEAFF,TGCGCCAGCAGCCCCCAGGGTGTTGGCACTGAAGCTTTCTTT
TRBV5-6,NA,TRBJ1-1,CASSLAKGVPWGMNTEAFF,TGTGCCAGCAGCTTGGCCAAGGGGGTCCCCTGGGGGATGAACACTGAAGCTTTCTTT
TRBV5-1,NA,TRBJ1-2,CASSFTGFKSYGYTF,TGCGCCAGCAGCTTTACGGGGTTTAAGAGCTATGGCTACACCTTC
TRBV5-4,TRBD1,TRBJ2-4,CASSLPGQGLNIQYF,TGTGCCAGCAGCTTACCGGGACAGGGTCTAAACATTCAGTACTTC
TRBV4-1,NA,TRBJ1-3,CASSQEGRGRTGNTIYF,TGCGCCAGCAGCCAAGAGGGCAGGGGAAGGACTGGAAACACCATATATTTT
TRBV7-2,NA,TRBJ2-2,CASSFRMSGELFF,TGTGCCAGCAGCTTTAGAATGTCCGGGGAGCTGTTTTTT
TRBV14,TRBD2,TRBJ2-1,CASSPRTSGGTVFF,TGTGCCAGCAGCCCACGGACTAGCGGGGGGACCGTTTTCTTC
TRBV4-2,NA,TRBJ1-5,CASSQDLGGVDSNQPQHF,TGTGCCAGCAGCCAAGATCTAGGAGGGGTTGATAGCAATCAGCCCCAGCATTTT
TRBV5-1,TRBD2,TRBJ2-7,CASSLERGVSYEQYF,TGCGCCAGCAGCCTAGAGCGGGGGGTGTCCTACGAGCAGTACTTC
TRBV30,NA,TRBJ1-5,CAWSGQPTGQPQHF,TGTGCCTGGAGCGGACAGCCTACCGGTCAGCCCCAGCATTTT
TRBV2,TRBD2,TRBJ2-5,CASSVAGGVNRRVNQETQYF,TGTGCCAGCAGTGTCGCGGGGGGGGTTAATCGTCGGGTAAACCAAGAGACCCAGTACTTC
TRBV18,NA,TRBJ1-1,CASSPPQNTEAFF,TGTGCCAGCTCACCACCCCAGAACACTGAAGCTTTCTTT
TRBV10-3,NA,TRBJ1-1,CAISESDYTEAFF,TGTGCCATCAGTGAGTCGGACTACACTGAAGCTTTCTTT
TRBV30,TRBD1,TRBJ1-5,CAWSGQGGRQPQHF,TGTGCCTGGAGTGGACAGGGAGGACGTCAGCCCCAGCATTTT
TRBV10-3,NA,TRBJ2-7,CAISPSGSHSDYEQYF,TGTGCCATCAGTCCTTCGGGATCGCATAGTGACTACGAGCAGTACTTC
TRBV11-2,TRBD2,TRBJ2-7,CASSSRLAGASYEQYF,TGTGCCAGCAGCTCCAGACTAGCGGGGGCCTCCTACGAGCAGTACTTC
TRBV7-3,TRBD2,TRBJ2-1,CASGGTSGGLRGEQFF,TGTGCCAGCGGAGGGACTAGCGGGGGCTTAAGGGGTGAGCAGTTCTTC
TRBV25-1,NA,TRBJ1-6,CASSAPGSVYSPLHF,TGTGCCAGCAGCGCGCCGGGTTCCGTTTATTCACCCCTCCACTTT
TRBV19,NA,TRBJ1-1,CASSMSRLTGAEAFF,TGTGCCAGTAGTATGTCAAGGTTGACGGGTGCTGAAGCTTTCTTT
TRBV7-9,TRBD1,TRBJ2-5,CASSLAGTEKETQYF,TGTGCCAGCAGCTTAGCGGGGACAGAAAAAGAGACCCAGTACTTC
TRBV9,NA,TRBJ1-5,CASSVGGYNQPQHF,TGTGCCAGCAGCGTAGGCGGTTACAATCAGCCCCAGCATTTT
TRBV6-1,TRBD2,TRBJ2-5,CASSEGAGVQETQYF,TGTGCCAGCAGTGAAGGAGCGGGGGTACAAGAGACCCAGTACTTC
TRBV6-1,TRBD1,TRBJ1-2,CATVRDRGIYGYTF,TGTGCCACCGTAAGGGACAGGGGGATCTATGGCTACACCTTC
TRBV6-5,TRBD2,TRBJ2-1,CASSPGLAGYNEQFF,TGTGCCAGCAGCCCCGGACTAGCGGGCTACAATGAGCAGTTCTTC
TRBV27,NA,TRBJ1-4,CASSLEASRSAKLFF,TGTGCCAGCAGTTTGGAGGCCAGCCGATCGGCAAAACTGTTTTTT
TRBV27,NA,TRBJ2-2,CASSPRSWGGPGELFF,TGTGCCAGCAGTCCACGCTCTTGGGGGGGCCCCGGGGAGCTGTTTTTT
TRBV30,TRBD1,TRBJ1-2,CAWSRWQGEDYYYGYTF,TGTGCCTGGAGTAGGTGGCAGGGGGAGGATTACTACTATGGCTACACCTTC
TRBV10-1,NA,TRBJ2-1,CASSSTGANEQFF,TGCGCCAGCAGCTCTACGGGAGCTAATGAGCAGTTCTTC
TRBV10-3,TRBD1,TRBJ1-2,CAARGGAGGAGYGYTF,TGTGCCGCAAGGGGGGGAGCAGGGGGCGCGGGCTATGGCTACACCTTC
TRBV6-1,TRBD2,TRBJ2-1,CASSAAGTSGYNEQFF,TGTGCCAGCAGTGCCGCCGGGACTAGCGGCTACAATGAGCAGTTCTTC
TRBV15,TRBD1,TRBJ1-2,CATSRDAAGGSGYTF,TGTGCCACCAGCAGAGATGCGGCAGGGGGCTCTGGCTACACCTTC
TRBV7-9,NA,TRBJ1-6,CASSYRDNSPLHF,TGTGCCAGCAGCTACAGGGATAATTCACCCCTCCACTTT
TRBV2,NA,TRBJ1-5,CASREKEQPQHF,TGTGCCAGCAGGGAGAAAGAACAGCCCCAGCATTTT
TRBV5-1,TRBD1,TRBJ1-2,CASSLPMTGNYGYTF,TGCGCCAGCAGCCTTCCAATGACAGGGAACTATGGCTACACCTTC
TRBV7-3,TRBD2,TRBJ2-5,CAKTALLTSGRETQYF,TGTGCCAAGACGGCCCTCCTAACTAGCGGTAGGGAGACCCAGTACTTC
TRBV5-1,TRBD1,TRBJ1-1,CASSLAGTGENTEAFF,TGCGCCAGCAGCTTGGCCGGGACAGGCGAGAACACTGAAGCTTTCTTT
TRBV2,NA,TRBJ1-6,CASSKQGRNSPLHF,TGTGCCAGCAGTAAACAGGGAAGGAATTCACCCCTCCACTTT
TRBV5-1,NA,TRBJ2-7,CASRLTGAGSYEQYF,TGCGCCAGCAGACTAACGGGTGCAGGGTCCTACGAGCAGTACTTC
TRBV6-5,NA,TRBJ2-7,CATALGTYEQYF,TGTGCCACCGCACTAGGGACCTACGAGCAGTACTTC
TRBV2,TRBD1,TRBJ1-4,CASSQGANEKLFF,TGTGCCAGCAGTCAGGGGGCTAATGAAAAACTGTTTTTT
TRBV29-1,NA,TRBJ2-3,CSVLKDTQYF,TGCAGCGTTCTTAAAGATACGCAGTATTTT
TRBV10-2,NA,TRBJ1-5,CASSGQGISNQPQHF,TGCGCCAGCAGTGGGCAGGGGATTAGCAATCAGCCCCAGCATTTT
TRBV28,TRBD2,TRBJ2-7,CASSLAGTSGTYEQYF,TGTGCCAGCAGTTTGGCCGGGACTAGCGGAACCTACGAGCAGTACTTC
TRBV7-3,TRBD1,TRBJ2-7,CASSLNPGQSEQYF,TGTGCCAGCAGCTTAAACCCGGGACAGTCAGAGCAGTACTTC
TRBV9,NA,TRBJ2-1,CASSVGTVYNEQFF,TGTGCCAGCAGCGTAGGTACTGTCTACAATGAGCAGTTCTTC
TRBV18,NA,TRBJ1-1,CASSPGQGRQAEAFF,TGTGCCAGCTCACCGGGGCAAGGACGACAGGCTGAAGCTTTCTTT
TRBV5-1,NA,TRBJ1-2,CASSFSQGRGYGYTF,TGCGCCAGCAGCTTTAGTCAGGGGCGCGGCTATGGCTACACCTTC
TRBV5-1,NA,TRBJ1-5,CASSLDGQGKNQPQHF,TGCGCCAGCAGCTTGGATGGCCAGGGGAAAAATCAGCCCCAGCATTTT
TRBV27,TRBD1,TRBJ2-4,CASSIQTGTKNIQYF,TGTGCCAGCAGTATACAGACAGGGACCAAAAACATTCAGTACTTC
TRBV7-9,NA,TRBJ2-2,CASRGALSGELFF,TGTGCCAGCCGGGGGGCCTTGTCCGGGGAGCTGTTTTTT